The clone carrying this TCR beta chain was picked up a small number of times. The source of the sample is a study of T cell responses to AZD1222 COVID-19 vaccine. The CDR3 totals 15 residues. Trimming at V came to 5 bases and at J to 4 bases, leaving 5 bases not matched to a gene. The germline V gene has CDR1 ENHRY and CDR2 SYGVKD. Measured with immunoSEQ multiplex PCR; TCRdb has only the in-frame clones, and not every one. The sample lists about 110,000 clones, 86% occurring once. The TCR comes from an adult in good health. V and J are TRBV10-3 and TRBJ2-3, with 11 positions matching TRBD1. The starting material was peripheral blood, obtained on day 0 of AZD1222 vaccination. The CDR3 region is CAISPRTGGADTQYF. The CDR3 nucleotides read TGTGCCATCAGTCCTCGGACAGGGGGCGCAGATACGCAGTATTTT.